Each of the 13 T cell receptor beta chains below was sequenced from the same sample in a study of blood T cell repertoires in COVID-19. The data were produced by immunoSEQ multiplex PCR, yet TCRdb's version contains in-frame clones alone and is incomplete. The table lists about 270,000 clones, 86% of them singletons. Sequenced sample: peripheral blood. The source is a man in his forties with active or convalescent COVID-19.

The V call is TRBV28, the J call TRBJ2-3; tentative D call: TRBD2 (6 bases). V lost 3 bases and J 4 bases, leaving 11 bases between the germline ends. From germline, CDR1 is MDHEN and CDR2 SYDVKM. This CDR3 comprises 14 residues. Here the CDR3 reads CASSLVGGADTQYF. CDR3 bases: TGTGCCAGCAGTTTGGTCGGGGGAGCAGATACGCAGTATTTT.

V gene TRBV3-1 (or the pseudogene TRBV3-2) combines with J gene TRBJ1-3; D is uncertain. This CDR3 has 15 amino acids. CDR1 is LGHDT and CDR2 is YNNKEL in the germline V gene (reference sequence). V was shortened by 3 bases and J by 0 bases, with 9 bases between the two germline ends. CDR3 sequence: CASSQGDYSGNTIYF. The DNA for the CDR3 is TGTGCCAGCAGCCAGGGCGATTACTCTGGAAACACCATATATTTT.

The rearrangement uses TRBV19 and TRBJ2-1; 7 bases align to TRBD1. This CDR3 is 15 amino acids long. Germline V gene sequence: CDR1 LNHDA, CDR2 SQIVND (reference sequence). V shed 6 bases and J 4 bases; nucleotides not matched to a gene: 9. DNA for the CDR3: TGTGCCAGTAGGAGCCCGGGACAGTTTTACAATGAGCAGTTCTTC. Translated, it gives CASRSPGQFYNEQFF.

The chain couples TRBV19 to TRBJ1-5; the D gene is possibly TRBD1 (5 bases). Germline assignment: CDR1 LNHDA and CDR2 SQIVND (reference sequence). CDR3 length: 14 residues. V dropped 7 bases and J dropped 2 bases, with 12 bases sitting between them. CDR3 coding DNA: TGTGCCAGTACCCGGGGGAACGGCAATCAGCCCCAGCATTTT. Translated, it gives CASTRGNGNQPQHF.

This clone has a single count. The V gene is TRBV7-9, the J gene TRBJ1-1, with TRBD1 matching 7 bases. The CDR3 runs 13 residues. With V trimmed by 5 bases and J by 7 bases, 7 bases remained unmatched. CDR1 SEHNR and CDR2 FQNEAQ come from the germline V gene (reference sequence). The CDR3 DNA reads as TGTGCCAGCAGCCCCCAGACAGGGAGTGAAGCTTTCTTT. It encodes CASSPQTGSEAFF.

The rearrangement joins TRBV7-8 to TRBJ2-1, with TRBD2 identical over 10 bases. J lost 0 bases, V lost 2 bases, and 13 bases had no gene match. Germline assignment: CDR1 SGHVS and CDR2 FQNEAQ. The CDR3 covers 20 residues. The CDR3 DNA is TGTGCCAGCAGCTTAAATCCGACTAGCGGGTCCGGTAGCTCCTACAATGAGCAGTTCTTC. Translated, it gives CASSLNPTSGSGSSYNEQFF.

The chain combines TRBV5-5 with TRBJ2-7; 8 bases are a match to TRBD2. After removal of 4 bases from V and 0 bases from J, the junction contained 9 bases not matched to a gene. The CDR3 spans 16 residues. Germline CDR1 is SGHKS and CDR2 is YYEKEE (reference sequence). CDR3 sequence reads: CASSPTGGGVSYEQYF. The CDR3, as DNA: TGTGCCAGCAGCCCGACCGGGGGGGGCGTCTCCTACGAGCAGTACTTC. Looking up the rest from reference TRBV5-5 and TRBJ2-7 gives the full variable domain: DAGVTQSPTHLIKTRGQQVTLRCSPISGHKSVSWYQQVLGQGPQFIFQYYEKEERGRGNFPDRFSARQFPNYSSELNVNALLLGDSALYLCASSPTGGGVSYEQYFGPGTRLTVT.

V gene TRBV24-1 combines with J gene TRBJ2-3; 14 bases align to TRBD2. This CDR3 has 17 residues. The V gene end was trimmed by 7 bases and the J gene end by 4 bases; junction bases not matched to a gene: 9. Germline assignment: CDR1 KGHDR and CDR2 SFDVKD. The CDR3 DNA reads as TGTGCCACCAGCCAGGGACTAGCGGGAGTTGGGGCAGATACGCAGTATTTT. It translates to CATSQGLAGVGADTQYF.

The chain links TRBV11-3 to TRBJ2-5; 7 nucleotides line up with TRBD1. This CDR3 comprises 15 residues. V lost 1 base, J lost 2 bases, and 4 bases stayed unmatched. The germline V gene encodes CDR1 SGHNT and CDR2 YENEEA. CDR3 sequence: CASSLGIQGQETQYF. In DNA, the CDR3 is TGTGCCAGCAGCTTAGGGATACAGGGGCAAGAGACCCAGTACTTC.

V is TRBV12-3 or TRBV12-4 and J is TRBJ1-2, with 7 nucleotides matching TRBD1. This CDR3 has 13 amino acids. V was pared by 6 bases and J by 6 bases, with 7 bases of the junction left unmatched. This CDR3 reads CASSSQGYDGYTF. In nucleotides, the CDR3 is TGTGCCAGCAGCTCACAGGGGTATGATGGCTACACCTTC.

The V call is TRBV4-1, the J call TRBJ1-5; TRBD1 aligns across 7 bases. V was clipped by 4 bases and J by 1 base; unmatched bases: 7. The V gene's germline CDR1 is MGHRA and CDR2 YSYEKL. This CDR3 spans 16 amino acids. The CDR3 DNA reads as TGCGCCAGCAGCCTTCAACAGGGGAAGAGCAATCAGCCCCAGCATTTT. This gives the protein CASSLQQGKSNQPQHF.

The chain employs TRBV10-3 and TRBJ2-2; D is uncertain. The CDR3 consists of 14 residues. V was pared by 4 bases and J by 5 bases, with 11 bases between. Germline V gene sequence: CDR1 ENHRY, CDR2 SYGVKD. In nucleotides, the CDR3 is TGTGCCATCAGTGTCGATTCGCAGACCGGGGAGCTGTTTTTT. Its translation is CAISVDSQTGELFF.

This clone was picked up one time. In nucleotides, the CDR3 is TGTGCCAGCAGCCGGAACACTGAAGCTTTCTTT. Translation: CASSRNTEAFF. J is TRBJ1-1 and V is TRBV25-1; D uncertain. The CDR3 consists of 11 residues. The V end lost 6 bases, the J end lost 1 base, and 3 bases lay between the germline ends. CDR1 is MGHDK, CDR2 SYGVNS, per germline.